The rows below give T cell receptor beta chains drawn from one sample of a study of CD8 T cells in Susac syndrome. TCRdb reprocessed the immunoSEQ multiplex PCR reads via MiXCR and lists one record per CDR3 protein. The table shows 150,000 to 250,000 distinct CDR3 sequences, with 90% to 95% occurring only once. Material for sequencing was CD4+ T cells from PBMCs. The receptors derive from a human donor with multiple sclerosis. Each CDR3 is given with its conserved first and last residue. The D gene is left open where the match is weak. Size tells how often a clone was seen (once, few, many) or the class of an expanded clone, and some rows leave it out.

-,TRBV12-3/TRBV12-4,TRBJ2-2,-,CASSPGGFSGELFF,TGTGCCAGCAGCCCAGGGGGGTTCTCCGGGGAGCTGTTTTTT
-,TRBV28,TRBJ2-7,-,CASSWSGRRYEQYF,TGTGCCAGCAGTTGGTCAGGGCGACGGTACGAGCAGTACTTC
-,TRBV29-1,TRBJ1-3,-,CSVEDRLSGNTIYF,TGCAGCGTTGAAGACAGGCTCTCTGGAAACACCATATATTTT
-,TRBV20-1,TRBJ2-3,-,CSARGGIGADTQYF,TGCAGTGCCCGAGGGGGGATTGGAGCAGATACGCAGTATTTT
-,TRBV3-1,TRBJ2-3,-,CASSQLAGSADTQYF,TGTGCCAGCAGCCAACTAGCTGGGTCGGCAGATACGCAGTATTTT
-,TRBV2,TRBJ1-1,-,CASRPQGGNVEAFF,TGTGCCAGCAGACCTCAAGGGGGTAATGTCGAAGCTTTCTTT
-,TRBV2,TRBJ1-2,TRBD1,CASSSGQGEGYTF,TGTGCCAGCAGTTCCGGACAGGGTGAGGGCTACACCTTC
-,TRBV15,TRBJ2-1,TRBD2,CATSRDRLAGSNEQFF,TGTGCCACCAGCAGAGATCGACTAGCGGGGAGTAATGAGCAGTTCTTC
-,TRBV5-1,TRBJ2-7,TRBD1,CASSALTGGLNEQYF,TGCGCCAGCAGCGCCCTGACAGGGGGCTTAAACGAGCAGTACTTC
-,TRBV14,TRBJ1-4,-,CASSQNREKLFF,TGTGCCAGCAGCCAAAACAGAGAAAAACTGTTTTTT
-,TRBV12-3/TRBV12-4,TRBJ1-2,-,CASGVSGIYGYTF,TGTGCCAGCGGGGTTTCGGGAATCTATGGCTACACCTTC
-,TRBV9,TRBJ2-1,TRBD2,CASSVARLAGGANEQFF,TGTGCCAGCAGCGTAGCTCGACTAGCGGGGGGAGCGAATGAGCAGTTCTTC
few,TRBV7-3,TRBJ1-1,-,CASSLTVVSPAFF,TGTGCCAGCAGCTTAACGGTGGTCAGCCCAGCTTTCTTT
-,TRBV3-1,TRBJ2-1,-,CASSQFRADQFF,TGTGCCAGCAGCCAGTTCCGGGCCGATCAGTTCTTC
-,TRBV6-5,TRBJ2-7,-,CASRSDRRNEQYF,TGTGCCAGCAGATCTGACAGGCGTAACGAGCAGTACTTC
-,TRBV20-1,TRBJ2-2,TRBD1,CSASEGAHTGELFF,TGCAGTGCTTCAGAGGGGGCGCACACCGGGGAGCTGTTTTTT
-,TRBV29-1,TRBJ1-1,TRBD1,CSVGRTGRPEAFF,TGCAGCGTCGGACGGACAGGGCGACCTGAAGCTTTCTTT
-,TRBV9,TRBJ2-3,-,CASSVGLASTQYF,TGTGCCAGCAGCGTAGGGCTAGCAAGTACGCAGTATTTT
-,TRBV6-1,TRBJ2-7,-,CASTPPHSVYEQYF,TGTGCCAGCACCCCACCTCACTCCGTATACGAGCAGTACTTC
once,TRBV19,TRBJ2-7,-,CASSSSGVHEQYF,TGTGCCAGTAGTAGTTCAGGGGTCCACGAGCAGTACTTC
-,TRBV30,TRBJ2-3,-,CAWTMAAFTQYF,TGTGCCTGGACGATGGCGGCCTTTACGCAGTATTTT
-,TRBV2,TRBJ2-5,TRBD1,CASSQMGQVKETQYF,TGTGCCAGCAGTCAAATGGGACAGGTCAAAGAGACCCAGTACTTC
-,TRBV5-4,TRBJ2-1,-,CASTRDGGYNEQFF,TGTGCCAGCACTCGAGACGGGGGATACAATGAGCAGTTCTTC
-,TRBV27,TRBJ1-2,TRBD1,CASSPRDSRLGYTF,TGTGCCAGCAGTCCAAGGGACAGTCGACTTGGCTACACCTTC
-,TRBV7-9,TRBJ2-3,-,CASSRPPQGPSTDTQYF,TGTGCCAGCAGCCGACCCCCACAGGGTCCTAGCACAGATACGCAGTATTTT
-,TRBV3-1,TRBJ2-2,TRBD1,CASSDRGGTGELFF,TGTGCCAGCAGTGACAGGGGGGGCACCGGGGAGCTGTTTTTT
-,TRBV2,TRBJ2-3,TRBD2,CASSARRGASTDTQYF,TGTGCCAGCAGTGCGAGGCGGGGGGCTAGCACAGATACGCAGTATTTT
-,TRBV24-1,TRBJ2-1,TRBD1,CATSDFAGGRRNEQFF,TGTGCCACCAGTGATTTTGCAGGGGGCAGGCGTAATGAGCAGTTCTTC
-,TRBV7-2,TRBJ2-5,TRBD1,CASSSRTGKYQETQYF,TGTGCCAGCAGCTCAAGGACAGGGAAGTACCAAGAGACCCAGTACTTC
-,TRBV12-3/TRBV12-4,TRBJ1-2,-,CASSPLFSNGYTF,TGTGCCAGCAGTCCCTTATTCTCTAATGGCTACACCTTC
once,TRBV12-3/TRBV12-4,TRBJ2-1,TRBD2,CASSFSSGVDNEQFF,TGTGCCAGCAGTTTTTCTAGCGGGGTGGACAATGAGCAGTTCTTC
-,TRBV20-1,TRBJ2-7,-,CSARGTTDEQYF,TGCAGTGCTAGAGGGACTACGGACGAGCAGTACTTC
-,TRBV7-3,TRBJ2-1,-,CASSPRGREWQFF,TGTGCCAGCAGCCCCCGAGGACGGGAGTGGCAGTTCTTC
-,TRBV11-2,TRBJ2-7,-,CASSWDAYEQYF,TGTGCCAGCAGCTGGGATGCCTACGAGCAGTACTTC
-,TRBV20-1,TRBJ2-1,TRBD1,CSAVTGTGESYNEQFF,TGCAGTGCTGTTACCGGGACAGGGGAAAGTTACAATGAGCAGTTCTTC
-,TRBV9,TRBJ2-3,TRBD2,CASSGSSGISTDTQYF,TGTGCCAGCAGCGGATCTAGCGGGATAAGCACAGATACGCAGTATTTT
-,TRBV7-2,TRBJ2-5,-,CASSLVSGGPSGETQYF,TGTGCCAGCAGCTTAGTTTCTGGGGGGCCTTCCGGAGAGACCCAGTACTTC